These 5 T cell receptor beta chains were sequenced from one sample in a study of human T cells and chemical hapten exposure. TCRdb recomputed calls from the RACE reads with MiXCR, one row per CDR3 protein. The repertoire includes tens of thousands of distinct CDR3 sequences, 8% to 10% of them detected once, and around 4% sits in the top ten. The time point denotes: pre-sensitization, week 0. The sample's treatment: therapeutic diphenylcyclopropenone sensitization with weekly scalp DPC. Sequenced material: whole blood, taken in connection with sensitization to the hapten diphenylcyclopropenone (DPC). These TCRs come from a woman in her 40s with alopecia areata. Some clones in this sample may be carry-over from other donors' samples.

The chain is built from TRBV5-1 and TRBJ2-1; D is possibly TRBD2 (6 bases). Germline CDR1 reads SGHRS; CDR2 reads YFSETQ. V was cut by 4 bases and J by 5 bases, with 16 bases left in between. The CDR3 runs to 15 residues. The CDR3 is CASSPKVPSDNEQFF. In DNA, the CDR3 is TGCGCCAGCAGCCCCAAGGTCCCTAGCGACAATGAGCAGTTCTTC. Filled out from reference TRBV5-1 and TRBJ2-1, the complete variable domain reads KAGVTQTPRYLIKTRGQQVTLSCSPISGHRSVSWYQQTPGQGLQFLFEYFSETQRNKGNFPGRFSGRQFSNSRSEMNVSTLELGDSALYLCASSPKVPSDNEQFFGPGTRLTVL.

In this sample, this clonotype turned up many times. J is TRBJ1-1 and V is TRBV6-4, with a possible D match to TRBD1 (6 bases). CDR3 length equals 13 residues. V was trimmed by 4 bases and J by 4 bases, leaving 10 bases between them. Germline V lookup: CDR1 MRHNA, CDR2 SNTAGT. The CDR3 here is CASSAQGGTEAFF. Here the CDR3 DNA reads TGTGCCAGCAGTGCACAGGGAGGCACTGAAGCTTTCTTT.

This clonotype has a handful of counts. A read error may be the cause here, since a much bigger clone is one base away. The chain has TRBV12-3 or TRBV12-4 and TRBJ1-5; D gene unclear. The germline V and J ends were trimmed by 3 bases and 2 bases, with 5 bases remaining between them. The CDR3 is 13 amino acids. In DNA form, the CDR3 reads TGTGCCAGCAGTTTTCTCGGCAATCAGCCCCAGCATTTT. It translates to CASSFLGNQPQHF.

The V call is TRBV30, the J call TRBJ1-5, with D unresolved. Between the trimmed V and J ends, which lost 0 bases and 0 bases, there was a span of 9 bases. This CDR3 region has 15 residues. Germline values: CDR1 GTSNPN, CDR2 SVGIG (reference sequence). CDR3 sequence (DNA): TGTGCCTGGAGTGTGAAGGCATATAGCAATCAGCCCCAGCATTTT. Translation: CAWSVKAYSNQPQHF.

This clonotype was seen many times. This chain connects TRBV7-9 to TRBJ1-1; tentatively, D is TRBD1 (5 bases). The V gene lost 5 bases and the J gene lost 3 bases, with 13 bases spanning the gap. The CDR3 runs to 14 residues. Looked up from germline, CDR1 is SEHNR and CDR2 is FQNEAQ (reference sequence). The CDR3 DNA reads TGTGCCAGCAGCATTTCAGGGTGGGACACTGAAGCTTTCTTT. It translates to CASSISGWDTEAFF.